A single sample gave rise to the 8 T cell receptor beta chains below, sequenced in a study of OX40 agonist ivuxolimab in advanced cancers. Library creation used the immunoSEQ multiplex PCR assay. Held by TCRdb, this immuneACCESS table contains in-frame sequences only and omits some clones. Under half of the omission traces to an unresolved V gene where checked; the cause of the rest is unknown. This sample is represented by about 27,000 clones; roughly 80% of them were singletons. The top ten hold 25% to 30% of the sample. The specimen comprised CD4+ or CD8+ T cells sorted from blood, sampled in a trial of the OX40 agonist ivuxolimab. The receptors originated from an adult with an advanced solid tumor such as melanoma, head and neck, liver or kidney cancer.

J is TRBJ2-3 and V is TRBV6-6; weak D call: TRBD1 (7 bases). Germline V gene data show CDR1 as MNHNY and CDR2 as SVGAGI (reference sequence). V gave up 2 bases and J gave up 5 bases, with 14 bases separating them. The CDR3 length is 15 residues. CDR3 sequence reads: CASSYVGRGVDTQYF. In DNA, the CDR3 is TGTGCCAGCAGTTACGTCGGCAGGGGGGTAGATACGCAGTATTTT.

The chain uses TRBV19 and TRBJ1-3; D is ambiguous. CDR1 is LNHDA and CDR2 is SQIVND in the germline V gene (reference sequence). CDR3 size: 12 residues. V was trimmed by 7 bases and J by 3 bases, leaving 7 bases between them. CDR3 nucleotides: TGTGCCAGTACTCCTGATGGAAACACCATATATTTT. Translated, it gives CASTPDGNTIYF.

In DNA form, the CDR3 reads TGCGCCAGCAGCCAAGTCCCCCAAACGGAGAATGAGCAGTTCTTC. Amino acid sequence: CASSQVPQTENEQFF. V usage is TRBV4-1 and J usage is TRBJ2-1; D is unclear. The CDR3 spans 15 residues. Trimming pared 1 base from V and 7 bases from J, leaving 14 bases between. Germline V CDR1 and CDR2: MGHRA, YSYEKL.

This clone was picked up a small number of times. This rearrangement joins TRBV7-9 to TRBJ2-1, with 11 bases matching TRBD2. This CDR3 is 15 amino acids long. Germline V gene sequence: CDR1 SEHNR, CDR2 FQNEAQ (reference sequence). With V trimmed by 5 bases and J by 4 bases, 4 bases remained unmatched. CDR3 protein: CASSLLAGEYNEQFF. For the CDR3, the DNA is TGTGCCAGCAGCCTACTAGCGGGAGAGTACAATGAGCAGTTCTTC.

The V gene is TRBV4-1, the J gene TRBJ2-2; TRBD2 agrees at 9 bases. This CDR3 is 19 amino acids long. J was trimmed by 3 bases and V by 3 bases; bases with no gene match: 14. CDR1 is MGHRA, CDR2 YSYEKL, per germline. CDR3 sequence: CASSHHPPEGLAYTGELFF. CDR3 nucleotide sequence: TGCGCCAGCAGCCATCATCCCCCGGAAGGACTAGCGTACACCGGGGAGCTGTTTTTT.

The V gene is TRBV29-1, the J gene TRBJ2-7; no firm D call. The CDR3 is 12 residues long. V was shortened by 8 bases and J by 5 bases, with 16 bases between the two germline ends. Germline loops: CDR1 SQVTM, CDR2 ANQGSEA. The CDR3 sequence: CSPRPIGNEQYF. For the CDR3, the DNA is TGCAGCCCACGCCCGATTGGGAACGAGCAGTACTTC.

The V and J genes are TRBV25-1 and TRBJ1-5, with unresolved D. The CDR3 loop spans 16 amino acids. The V gene's germline CDR1 is MGHDK and CDR2 SYGVNS. V was clipped by 4 bases and J by 5 bases, with 18 bases between them. The CDR3 nucleotides are TGTGCCAGCAGTGTTTTAACTAGCCCGAGAGATCAGCCCCAGCATTTT. Its protein product is CASSVLTSPRDQPQHF.

The CDR3 is CASSAGGFGQPQHF. For the CDR3, the DNA is TGTGCCAGCAGCGCGGGGGGGTTCGGTCAGCCCCAGCATTTT. The V gene is TRBV7-6, the J gene TRBJ1-5, with TRBD1 as a possible D gene (5 bases). Trimming took off 5 bases at V and 6 bases at J, with 14 bases between the two ends. Germline V gives CDR1 SGHVS, CDR2 FNYEAQ. The CDR3 is 14 residues long.